A selection of T cell receptor beta chains follows, all from one sample in a study of cytomegalovirus exposure and HLA in healthy donors. This table comes from immunoSEQ multiplex PCR, and its TCRdb copy is limited to in-frame clones, with some not included. The data hold about 200,000 clones, with roughly three quarters observed a single time. Sequencing was done on a sample of PBMCs. The receptors come from a man aged 45 to 65 in good health and CMV-seronegative. Both conserved end residues are part of each CDR3. A D gene is named only where the DNA matches it firmly. A row's size may be missing; if present it is once, few, many or a size class.

j_call: TRBJ2-5
v_call: TRBV2
d_call: NA
clone_size: NA
cdr3_aa: CASRLALAQETQYF
cdr3_nt: TGTGCCAGCAGGCTAGCGCTTGCGCAAGAGACCCAGTACTTC

j_call: TRBJ1-2
v_call: TRBV28
d_call: NA
clone_size: once
cdr3_aa: CASSVEASDSYGYTF
cdr3_nt: TGTGCCAGCAGTGTGGAAGCGTCCGACAGCTATGGCTACACCTTC

j_call: TRBJ2-7
v_call: TRBV27
d_call: TRBD2
clone_size: NA
cdr3_aa: CASTPGLAGGPHEQYF
cdr3_nt: TGTGCCAGTACACCGGGACTAGCGGGAGGGCCCCACGAGCAGTACTTC

j_call: TRBJ1-6
v_call: TRBV5-1
d_call: NA
clone_size: few
cdr3_aa: CASSLGGGNSPLHF
cdr3_nt: TGCGCCAGCAGCTTGGGCGGCGGTAATTCACCCCTCCACTTT

j_call: TRBJ1-2
v_call: TRBV27
d_call: TRBD1
clone_size: NA
cdr3_aa: CASTSSYRGDYGYTF
cdr3_nt: TGTGCCAGCACCAGTAGCTACAGGGGGGACTATGGCTACACCTTC

j_call: TRBJ2-6
v_call: TRBV7-9
d_call: TRBD1
clone_size: NA
cdr3_aa: CASSPRDRITGANVLTF
cdr3_nt: TGTGCCAGCAGCCCCCGGGACAGGATTACTGGGGCCAACGTCCTGACTTTC

j_call: TRBJ2-5
v_call: TRBV5-1
d_call: NA
clone_size: NA
cdr3_aa: CASSLAQQGQQEYF
cdr3_nt: TGCGCCAGCAGCTTGGCACAACAGGGTCAGCAAGAGTACTTC

j_call: TRBJ1-4
v_call: TRBV9
d_call: TRBD1
clone_size: once
cdr3_aa: CASSVGDRGSVKLFF
cdr3_nt: TGTGCCAGCAGCGTAGGGGACAGGGGAAGCGTAAAACTGTTTTTT

j_call: TRBJ1-4
v_call: TRBV7-6
d_call: NA
clone_size: NA
cdr3_aa: CASSPPGVRSEKLFF
cdr3_nt: TGTGCCAGCAGCCCCCCAGGCGTAAGAAGTGAAAAACTGTTTTTT

j_call: TRBJ2-2
v_call: TRBV25-1
d_call: NA
clone_size: few
cdr3_aa: CASSEGASETGELFF
cdr3_nt: TGTGCCAGCAGTGAAGGGGCTAGCGAGACCGGGGAGCTGTTTTTT